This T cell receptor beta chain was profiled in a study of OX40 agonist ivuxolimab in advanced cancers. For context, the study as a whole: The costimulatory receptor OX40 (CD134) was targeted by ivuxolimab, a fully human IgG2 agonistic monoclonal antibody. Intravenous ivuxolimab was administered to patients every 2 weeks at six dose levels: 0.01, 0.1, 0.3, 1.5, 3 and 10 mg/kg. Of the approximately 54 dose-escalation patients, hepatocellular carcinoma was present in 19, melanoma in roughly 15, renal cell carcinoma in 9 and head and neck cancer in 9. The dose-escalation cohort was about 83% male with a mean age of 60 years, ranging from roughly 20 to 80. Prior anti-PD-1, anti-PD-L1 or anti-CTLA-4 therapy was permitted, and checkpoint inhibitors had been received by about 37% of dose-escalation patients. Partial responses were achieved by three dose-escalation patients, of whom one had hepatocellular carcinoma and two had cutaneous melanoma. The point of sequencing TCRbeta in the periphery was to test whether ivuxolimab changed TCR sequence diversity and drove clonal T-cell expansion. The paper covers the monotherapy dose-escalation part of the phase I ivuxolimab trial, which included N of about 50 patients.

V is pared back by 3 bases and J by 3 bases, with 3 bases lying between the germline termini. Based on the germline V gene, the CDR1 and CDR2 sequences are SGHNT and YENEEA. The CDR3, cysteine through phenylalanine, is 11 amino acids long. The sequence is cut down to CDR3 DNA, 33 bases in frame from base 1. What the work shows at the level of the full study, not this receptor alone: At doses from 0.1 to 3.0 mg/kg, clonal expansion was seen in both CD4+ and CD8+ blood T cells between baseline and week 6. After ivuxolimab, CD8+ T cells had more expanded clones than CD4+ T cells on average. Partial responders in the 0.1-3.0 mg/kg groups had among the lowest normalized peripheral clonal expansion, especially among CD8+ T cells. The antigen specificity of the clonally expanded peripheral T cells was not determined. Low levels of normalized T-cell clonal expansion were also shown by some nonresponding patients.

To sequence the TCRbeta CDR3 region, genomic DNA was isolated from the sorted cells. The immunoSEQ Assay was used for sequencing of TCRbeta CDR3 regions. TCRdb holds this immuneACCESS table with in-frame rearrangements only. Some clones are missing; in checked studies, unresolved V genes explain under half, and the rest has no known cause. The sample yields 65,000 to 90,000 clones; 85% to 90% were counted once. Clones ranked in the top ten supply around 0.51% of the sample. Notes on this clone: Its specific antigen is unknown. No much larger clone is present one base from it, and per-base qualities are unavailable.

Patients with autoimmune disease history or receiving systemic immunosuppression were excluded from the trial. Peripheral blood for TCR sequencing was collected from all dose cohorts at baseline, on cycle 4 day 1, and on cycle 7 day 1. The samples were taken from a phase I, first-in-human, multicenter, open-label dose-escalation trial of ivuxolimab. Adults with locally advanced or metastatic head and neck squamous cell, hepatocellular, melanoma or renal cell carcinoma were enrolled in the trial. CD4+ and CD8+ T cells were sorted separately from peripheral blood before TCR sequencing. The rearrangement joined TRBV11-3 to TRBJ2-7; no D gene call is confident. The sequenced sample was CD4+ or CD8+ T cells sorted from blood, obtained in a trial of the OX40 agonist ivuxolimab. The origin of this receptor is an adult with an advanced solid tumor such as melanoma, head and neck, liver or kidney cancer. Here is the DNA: TGTGCCAGCAGCTTCCACTACGAGCAGTACTTC. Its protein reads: CASSFHYEQYF.